This T cell receptor beta chain appears in the sequencing data of a study of blood T cell repertoires in COVID-19. Study summary: The United States, Italy and Spain were the sources of the acute and convalescent COVID-19 samples. Sources were T cells, B-cell-depleted T cells, or PBMCs; the material itself was cDNA or gDNA.

Only one count was recorded for this clone. As processed by the authors: Reference gene primer amplification yielded estimated nucleated cell counts. Measured with immunoSEQ multiplex PCR; TCRdb has only the in-frame clones, and not every one. V and J calls and clone size are as listed in that table; D and trimming were resolved from the DNA. Of 120,000 or so clones in the sample, approximately 79% were seen once. Trimming stripped 2 bases from V and 1 base from J, with 6 bases between. The CDR3 loop spans 13 amino acids. Germline CDR1 and CDR2: SGHKS and YYEKEE (reference sequence). The J gene is TRBJ1-1, the V gene TRBV5-5; D remains unclear. Input material: peripheral blood. The sequence derives from a man aged 45-65 years with acute or convalescent COVID-19. In DNA form, the CDR3 reads TGTGCCAGCAGCTTTACATCGAACACTGAAGCTTTCTTT. The encoded protein is CASSFTSNTEAFF.